This T cell receptor beta chain was recorded in a study of shared clonotypes between healthy human individuals. Cells designated naive CD8 were CD45RO-negative and were positively selected for CCR7, with terminally differentiated effector memory CD45RA+ cells excluded. Broader study findings: Shared clonotypes across all four donors exceeded non-shared ones in generation probability.

V shed 6 bases, J shed 5 bases, and the junction held 4 bases outside the gene matches. The CDR3 covers 15 residues. Per the germline V gene, CDR1 is SNHLY and CDR2 is FYNNEI. Sequencing was performed with immunoSEQ multiplex PCR; in TCRdb, only in-frame clones are kept and a portion is missing. The sample consists of hundreds of thousands of clones, roughly 95% of them appearing once. Points on this clone: The antigen is undetermined.

The sequenced material came from naive CD8+ T cells sorted from blood. The chain employs TRBV2 and TRBJ2-2; 12 nucleotides line up with TRBD2. The origin of this receptor is a woman in her twenties or thirties in good health. CDR3 amino acids: CASRPGTSGTGELFF. DNA of the CDR3: TGTGCCAGCAGGCCAGGGACTAGCGGGACCGGGGAGCTGTTTTTT.